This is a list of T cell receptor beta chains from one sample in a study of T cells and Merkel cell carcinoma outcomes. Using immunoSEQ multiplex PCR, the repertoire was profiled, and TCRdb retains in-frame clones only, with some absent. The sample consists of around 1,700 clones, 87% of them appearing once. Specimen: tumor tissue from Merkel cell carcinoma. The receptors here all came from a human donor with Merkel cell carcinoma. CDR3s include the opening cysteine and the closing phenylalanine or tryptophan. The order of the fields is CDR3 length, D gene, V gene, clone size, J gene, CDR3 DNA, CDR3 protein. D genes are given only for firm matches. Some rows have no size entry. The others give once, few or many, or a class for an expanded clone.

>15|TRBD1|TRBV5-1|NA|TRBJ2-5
TGCGCCAGCAGCGGGTCGACAGGGGAACAAGAGACCCAGTACTTC
CASSGSTGEQETQYF
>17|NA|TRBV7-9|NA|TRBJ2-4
TGTGCCAGCAGCTTTGGAGGTTTGGGACTAGCCAAAAACATTCAGTACTTC
CASSFGGLGLAKNIQYF
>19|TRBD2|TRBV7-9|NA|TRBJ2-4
TGTGCCAGCAGCTTAGCGGGACTAGCGGGGGAACTAGCTAAAAACATTCAGTACTTC
CASSLAGLAGELAKNIQYF
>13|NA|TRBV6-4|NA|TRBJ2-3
TGTGCCAGCAGCCTACGACGCGCAGATACGCAGTATTTT
CASSLRRADTQYF
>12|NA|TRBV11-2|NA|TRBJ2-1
TGTGCCAGCGGTCTCGGGGCCCATGAGCAGTTCTTC
CASGLGAHEQFF
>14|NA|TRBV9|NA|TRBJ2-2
TGTGCCAGCAGCGCATCAGGGTGGGCCGGGGAGCTGTTTTTT
CASSASGWAGELFF
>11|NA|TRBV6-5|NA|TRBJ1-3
TGTGCCAGCAGTTTTGGAAACACCATATATTTT
CASSFGNTIYF
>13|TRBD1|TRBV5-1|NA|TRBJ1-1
TGCGCCAGCAGCTTGGCAGGGACAGGCTCTTACTCTTTT
CASSLAGTGSYSF
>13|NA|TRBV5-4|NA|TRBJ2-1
TGTGCCAGCAGCTTGAGGGGCGGCAATGAGCAGTTCTTC
CASSLRGGNEQFF
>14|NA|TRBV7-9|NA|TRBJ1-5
TGTGTCAGCAGCCCGCAGGGTAGCAATCAGCCCCAGCATTTT
CVSSPQGSNQPQHF
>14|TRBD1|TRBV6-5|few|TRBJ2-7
TGTGCCAGCAGTTATGTTCAGGGGGCAGACGAGCAGTACTTC
CASSYVQGADEQYF
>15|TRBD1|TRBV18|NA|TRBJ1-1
TGTGCCAGCTCTGGACAGGGGATTGGGAACACTGAAGCTTTCTTT
CASSGQGIGNTEAFF
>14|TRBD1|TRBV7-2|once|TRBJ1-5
TGTGCCAGCAGCGGGGGACAGCGTAATCAGCCCCAGCATTTT
CASSGGQRNQPQHF
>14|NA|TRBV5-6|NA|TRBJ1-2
TGTGCCAGCAGCTTGGTAGCAGATCGGGGTGGCTACACCTTC
CASSLVADRGGYTF
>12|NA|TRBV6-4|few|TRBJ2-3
TGTGCCAGCAGTGGGCACACAGGAACGCAGTATTTT
CASSGHTGTQYF
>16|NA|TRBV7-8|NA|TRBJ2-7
TGTGCCAGCAGCCGACGGCAGGTTTCAAGCTCCTACGAGCAGTACTTC
CASSRRQVSSSYEQYF
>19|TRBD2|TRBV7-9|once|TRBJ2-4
TGTGCCAGCAGCGAAGCGGGACTAGCGGGGACTCTAGCCAAAAACATTCAGTACTTC
CASSEAGLAGTLAKNIQYF
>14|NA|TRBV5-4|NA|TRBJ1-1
TGTGCCAGCAGCGTCGGACAGCTGAACACTGAAGCTTTCTTT
CASSVGQLNTEAFF
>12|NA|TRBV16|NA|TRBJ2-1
TGTGCCAGCAGCCAATTGGGTCCAGAGCAGTTCTTC
CASSQLGPEQFF
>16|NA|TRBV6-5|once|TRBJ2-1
TGTGCCAGCAGTTACAATACTAGGAATTCCTACAATGAGCAGTTCTTC
CASSYNTRNSYNEQFF
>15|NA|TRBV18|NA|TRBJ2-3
TGTGCCAGCTCACCTAACGGGGGGCAAGGGGATACGCAGTATTTT
CASSPNGGQGDTQYF
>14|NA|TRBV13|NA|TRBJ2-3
TGTGCCAGCAGCTTAGGGGCCCGCACAGATACGCAGTATTTT
CASSLGARTDTQYF
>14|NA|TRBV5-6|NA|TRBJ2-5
TGTGCCAGCAGCCCGGTCGCTTTTCAAGAGACCCAGTACTTC
CASSPVAFQETQYF
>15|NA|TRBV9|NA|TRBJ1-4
TGTGCCAGCACCCCGCGGGGAGCAACTAATGAAAAACTGTTTTTT
CASTPRGATNEKLFF
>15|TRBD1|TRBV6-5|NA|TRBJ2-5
TGTGCCAGCAGTTACTCCCGGACAGGGTTCGAGACCCAGTACTTC
CASSYSRTGFETQYF
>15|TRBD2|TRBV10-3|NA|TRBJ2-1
TGTGCCATCAGCGGGACTAGCGGTTCCTACAATGAGCAGTTCTTC
CAISGTSGSYNEQFF
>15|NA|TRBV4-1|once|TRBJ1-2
TGCGCCAGCAGCCAAGACGTGTCAGTCTCCTATGGCTACACCTTC
CASSQDVSVSYGYTF
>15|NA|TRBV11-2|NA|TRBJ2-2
TGTGCCAGCAGCTTAAGACAAGAGAACACCGGGGAGCTGTTTTTT
CASSLRQENTGELFF
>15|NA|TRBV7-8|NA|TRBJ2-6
TGTGCCAGCAGCCGGATCCGCGGTGGGGCCAACGTCCTGACTTTC
CASSRIRGGANVLTF